These 28 T cell receptor beta chains were sequenced from one sample in a study of beta chain features in type 1 diabetes. Sequencing targeted expressed TCRB transcripts, as all isolated RNA had been reverse transcribed. The method was immunoSEQ multiplex PCR; TCRdb's version includes in-frame clones alone and lacks a portion of them. The data hold almost 250,000 clones, with 14% observed a single time. Sequenced input: naive CD4+ T cells from blood. The receptors come from a woman aged 40 to 50 in good health.

The chain combines TRBV18 with TRBJ1-1; 7 nucleotides match TRBD1. CDR1 is KGHSH and CDR2 is LQKENI in the germline V gene. The CDR3 consists of 14 residues. The J segment lost 4 bases and the V segment lost 6 bases, leaving 8 bases of the junction unmatched. The CDR3 nucleotides read TGTGCCAGCTCTCGACAGGGCCTGAGCACTGAAGCTTTCTTT. Its translation is CASSRQGLSTEAFF.

The chain carries TRBV7-2 and TRBJ2-1; perhaps TRBD1 as D (5 bases). The germline CDR1 and CDR2 sequences are SGHTA and FQGNSA. The CDR3 covers 11 residues. The germline V and J ends were trimmed by 5 bases and 7 bases, with 6 bases remaining between them. This CDR3 reads CASSRGNEQFF. The CDR3 bases are TGTGCCAGCAGCAGGGGTAATGAGCAGTTCTTC.

This clone was observed a handful of times. CDR3 residues: CASSKQGRTGELFF. The CDR3, as DNA: TGTGCCAGCAGCAAACAGGGTCGGACCGGGGAGCTGTTTTTT. V and J are TRBV6-5 and TRBJ2-2; D perhaps matches TRBD1 (6 bases). Germline values: CDR1 MNHEY, CDR2 SVGAGI. Trimming cost V 6 bases and J 5 bases, with 13 bases left between them. The CDR3 runs 14 residues.

This clone has more than one count but fewer than ten. The chain employs TRBV9 and TRBJ1-1, with 7 positions matching TRBD1. Trimming removed 0 bases from V and 0 bases from J; junction bases left unmatched: 8. The CDR3 is 17 residues long. CDR1 is SGDLS and CDR2 is YYNGEE in the germline V gene. CDR3 DNA sequence: TGTGCCAGCAGCGTAGACCCCCAGGGGGGTATGAACACTGAAGCTTTCTTT. Translated: CASSVDPQGGMNTEAFF.

This clone has just a few counts. J is TRBJ1-5 and V is TRBV7-2; D is unclear. The V gene lost 1 base and the J gene lost 4 bases, with 11 bases spanning the gap. Germline CDR1 reads SGHTA; CDR2 reads FQGNSA. The CDR3 covers 15 residues. For the CDR3, the DNA is TGTGCCAGCAGCTTAGAGGTGTCGGGGAATCAGCCCCAGCATTTT. Encoded protein: CASSLEVSGNQPQHF.

The chain combines TRBV19 with TRBJ1-5; no clear D gene. The CDR3 totals 13 residues. Germline lookup yields CDR1 LNHDA and CDR2 SQIVND (reference sequence). V lost 3 bases and J 4 bases, leaving 7 bases between the germline ends. The CDR3 sequence is CASSIRTNQPQHF. DNA for the CDR3: TGTGCCAGTAGTATCAGGACTAATCAGCCCCAGCATTTT. Using reference TRBV19 and TRBJ1-5 for the parts outside the CDR3, the full variable domain is DGGITQSPKYLFRKEGQNVTLSCEQNLNHDAMYWYRQDPGQGLRLIYYSQIVNDFQKGDIAEGYSVSREKKESFPLTVTSAQKNPTAFYLCASSIRTNQPQHFGDGTRLSIL.

In its sample, this clone was seen a few times. J is TRBJ2-5 and V is TRBV11-2; a possible D gene is TRBD2 (6 bases). The CDR3 totals 14 residues. Germline loops: CDR1 SGHAT, CDR2 FQNNGV. V lost 5 bases to trimming and J lost 4 bases, with 14 bases between them. CDR3 bases: TGTGCCAGCAGCCCTCGACTAGGCTCAGAGACCCAGTACTTC. This encodes CASSPRLGSETQYF.

This clone turned up a few times. The chain combines TRBV11-2 with TRBJ2-3, with D possibly matching TRBD2 (6 bases). Germline V gene lookup returns CDR1 SGHAT and CDR2 FQNNGV. This CDR3 has 15 amino acids. Trimming removed 1 base at V and 6 bases at J, with 14 bases between. The CDR3 coding sequence is TGTGCCAGCAGCTTAGGCGGGGCCCTCAGGGATACGCAGTATTTT. This translates into CASSLGGALRDTQYF.

The chain carries TRBV28 and TRBJ2-7, with a weak D call TRBD2 (5 bases). The V end was cut by 6 bases, the J end by 0 bases, with 21 bases between. The germline gives CDR1 MDHEN, CDR2 SYDVKM. CDR3 length: 17 residues. The CDR3 bases are TGTGCCAGCAGGGCCTCCGGAGGTTTGCCTTACTCCTACGAGCAGTACTTC. It translates to CASRASGGLPYSYEQYF. Based on the CDR3 plus reference TRBV28 and TRBJ2-7, the full variable domain is DVKVTQSSRYLVKRTGEKVFLECVQDMDHENMFWYRQDPGLGLRLIYFSYDVKMKEKGDIPEGYSVSREKKERFSLILESASTNQTSMYLCASRASGGLPYSYEQYFGPGTRLTVT.

The chain has TRBV4-3 and TRBJ2-7; TRBD2 matches at 11 bases. CDR1 is LGHNA, CDR2 YSLEER, per germline. This CDR3 has 16 residues. J was trimmed by 2 bases and V by 1 base; bases with no gene match: 4. The CDR3 nucleotides read TGCGCCAGCAGCCAAGTTCTAGCGGGGGGCACCTACGAGCAGTACTTC. Translating gives CASSQVLAGGTYEQYF.

V is TRBV27 and J is TRBJ2-3, with D possibly being TRBD1 (5 bases). CDR3 length: 14 residues. Germline CDR1 reads MNHEY; CDR2 reads SMNVEV (reference sequence). Deletions cut 0 bases from V and 8 bases from J, with 12 bases between. The CDR3 nucleotides are TGTGCCAGCAGTTTATCGCGACTGGGGCCTACGCAGTATTTT. This gives the protein CASSLSRLGPTQYF.

This clone was picked up a small number of times. The rearrangement links TRBV11-2 to TRBJ2-5, with 13 nucleotides matching TRBD2. The CDR3 extends over 15 amino acids. The ends lost 5 bases at V and 4 bases at J; junction bases unmatched: 4. From germline, CDR1 is SGHAT and CDR2 FQNNGV. CDR3 nucleotides: TGTGCCAGCAGCCCCCGGACTAGCGGGGGAGAGACCCAGTACTTC. Encoded protein: CASSPRTSGGETQYF.

The table lists this clone with a few counts. This sample includes further DNA sequences coding for the same CDR3. The V call is TRBV9, the J call TRBJ2-1, with 10 bases matching TRBD2. The junction had 6 bases not matched to a gene; V was cut back by 1 base and J by 8 bases. The V gene's germline CDR1 is SGDLS and CDR2 YYNGEE. This CDR3 has 15 amino acids. CDR3 in DNA: TGTGCCAGCAGCGTATCCAGCGGGGGGGCGGATGAGCAGTTCTTC. As protein: CASSVSSGGADEQFF.

V gene TRBV27 combines with J gene TRBJ2-1; possibly TRBD2 for D (6 bases). The ends were cut back, 7 bases at V and 0 bases at J, with 28 bases in the middle. Germline CDR1 reads MNHEY; CDR2 reads SMNVEV (reference sequence). The CDR3 runs to 20 residues. CDR3 region: CASTTWGEDGSPGSYNEQFF. CDR3 nucleotide sequence: TGTGCCAGCACCACCTGGGGGGAGGATGGTAGCCCCGGCTCCTACAATGAGCAGTTCTTC.

The chain carries TRBV2 and TRBJ1-1; tentative D call: TRBD1 (6 bases). The germline V and J ends were trimmed by 5 bases and 10 bases, with 14 bases remaining between them. The length of the CDR3 is 12 residues. Germline V CDR1 and CDR2: SNHLY, FYNNEI. The CDR3 sequence: CASSQGTLGAFF. CDR3 nucleotides: TGTGCCAGCAGTCAGGGGACCCTCGGAGCTTTCTTT.

In its sample, this clone was seen a few times. The chain is built from TRBV7-9 and TRBJ2-5, with 9 bases that match TRBD1. V shed 5 bases and J 2 bases; nucleotides not matched to a gene: 6. Germline V gene sequence: CDR1 SEHNR, CDR2 FQNEAQ (reference sequence). CDR3 length: 15 amino acids. CDR3: CASSRQGQGQETQYF. Here the CDR3 DNA reads TGTGCCAGCAGCCGCCAAGGACAGGGGCAAGAGACCCAGTACTTC.

The gene calls are TRBV7-6 and TRBJ2-7; 8 bases map to TRBD1. The CDR3 runs to 15 residues. Trimming took 5 bases from V and 2 from J; bases not matched to a gene: 8. The germline CDR1 and CDR2 sequences are SGHVS and FNYEAQ. The CDR3 loop is CASSPLAGGPYEQYF. CDR3 DNA sequence: TGTGCCAGCAGCCCTCTGGCAGGGGGCCCCTACGAGCAGTACTTC.

The table lists this clone with a few counts. The chain uses TRBV9 and TRBJ2-1, with a tentative D call TRBD2 (5 bases). The germline V gene encodes CDR1 SGDLS and CDR2 YYNGEE. The CDR3 sequence is 17 residues long. V lost 2 bases and J 0 bases, leaving 15 bases between the germline ends. The CDR3 region has the DNA TGTGCCAGCAGCGTCGATCTCCCTAGCAGCTCCTACAATGAGCAGTTCTTC. Translation gives CASSVDLPSSSYNEQFF.

The genes are TRBV6-5 and TRBJ1-2; 7 bases are shared with TRBD1. The CDR3 is 15 residues long. Germline lookup yields CDR1 MNHEY and CDR2 SVGAGI. V dropped 6 bases and J dropped 4; count of bases not matched to a gene: 11. The DNA for the CDR3 is TGTGCCAGCAGATACCTACAGGGGTCGGGCTATGGCTACACCTTC. Translated: CASRYLQGSGYGYTF.

This clone has a handful of counts. DNA for the CDR3: TGTGCCAGCAGCCTAACGGACAGTCTACCGTACTTC. As protein: CASSLTDSLPYF. This chain links TRBV5-4 with TRBJ2-4, with a weak D call TRBD1 (6 bases). This CDR3 is built from 12 residues. Germline loops: CDR1 SGHNT, CDR2 YYREEE (reference sequence). The V end lost 4 bases, the J end lost 15 bases, and 17 bases lay between the germline ends.

This clone was seen a few times. The chain joins TRBV4-1 to TRBJ2-1; 7 bases line up with TRBD2. Unmatched junction bases numbered 6, after V lost 4 bases and J lost 0 bases. Per the germline V gene, CDR1 is MGHRA and CDR2 is YSYEKL. This CDR3 is 16 amino acids long. This CDR3 is CASSPPAGSSYNEQFF. The CDR3 region has the DNA TGCGCCAGCAGCCCCCCAGCGGGGAGCTCCTACAATGAGCAGTTCTTC.

This clone has more than one count but fewer than ten. This chain joins TRBV5-1 and TRBJ1-2, with D perhaps TRBD1 (5 bases). This CDR3 is built from 13 residues. Deletions cut 2 bases from V and 7 bases from J, with 12 bases between. CDR1 is SGHRS and CDR2 is YFSETQ in the germline V gene. The CDR3 here is CASSFSGPGGYTF. The CDR3 bases are TGCGCCAGCAGCTTTTCAGGGCCTGGTGGCTACACCTTC.

The rearrangement joins TRBV5-1 to TRBJ2-5; 8 bases are shared with TRBD2. The J call may be incorrect, as the DNA end agrees better with TRBJ2-7. In germline, CDR1 is SGHRS, CDR2 YFSETQ. The CDR3 sequence is 15 residues long. The CDR3 loop is CASSPRTSWENEQYF. The CDR3 DNA follows: TGCGCCAGCAGCCCACGGACTAGCTGGGAGAACGAGCAGTACTTC.

This clone has more than one count but fewer than ten. This chain joins TRBV18 and TRBJ2-7; 9 bases agree with TRBD1. Per the germline V gene, CDR1 is KGHSH and CDR2 is LQKENI. The V gene end was trimmed by 4 bases and the J gene end by 6 bases; junction bases not matched to a gene: 16. This CDR3 contains 17 residues. For the CDR3, the DNA is TGTGCCAGCTCACTGATTAACCCGGGACAGGGTACGGTCGAGCAGTACTTC. This gives the protein CASSLINPGQGTVEQYF.

The table lists this clone with a few counts. The chain joins TRBV6-5 to TRBJ2-3; maybe TRBD1 (5 bases). The CDR3 contains 16 residues. The germline V and J ends were trimmed by 0 bases and 4 bases, with 14 bases remaining between them. Germline V lookup: CDR1 MNHEY, CDR2 SVGAGI. CDR3 in DNA: TGTGCCAGCAGTTACTCGTTTCAGGGTAAATCAGATACGCAGTATTTT. Protein product: CASSYSFQGKSDTQYF.

This clone was picked up a small number of times. The gene calls are TRBV29-1 and TRBJ1-1; D is possibly TRBD1 (6 bases). V gave up 2 bases and J gave up 4 bases, with 11 bases separating them. The CDR3 has 13 residues. Germline CDR1 is SQVTM and CDR2 is ANQGSEA. The CDR3, as DNA: TGCAGCGTTGAAACAGGGTCGGGCACTGAAGCTTTCTTT. This gives the protein CSVETGSGTEAFF.

This clone was seen only a few times. The chain combines TRBV19 with TRBJ1-1; the D gene is possibly TRBD1 (5 bases). Germline V CDR1 and CDR2: LNHDA, SQIVND (reference sequence). V was trimmed by 5 bases and J by 3 bases, leaving 13 bases between them. CDR3 length: 14 residues. CDR3 DNA: TGTGCCAGTAGTGCTTGGCTCAGGGACACTGAAGCTTTCTTT. Protein: CASSAWLRDTEAFF.

This chain uses TRBV6-1 with TRBJ2-2, with D possibly matching TRBD1 (5 bases). Germline values: CDR1 MNHNS, CDR2 SASEGT. V gave up 8 bases and J gave up 2 bases, with 9 bases separating them. This CDR3 has 13 residues. CDR3 bases: TGTGCCAGCCCTGACAGAAACACCGGGGAGCTGTTTTTT. Its protein is CASPDRNTGELFF.